This T cell receptor beta chain was profiled in a study of blood T cell repertoires in COVID-19. Germline values: CDR1 SGHAT, CDR2 FQNNGV. The CDR3 runs 16 residues. The ends lost 3 bases at V and 0 bases at J; junction bases unmatched: 4. The assay was immunoSEQ multiplex PCR, and TCRdb's table has in-frame clones only and misses some. The data show 130,000 or so clones, with roughly three quarters seen just once and more than 15% held by the top ten. This TCR came from a man older than 75 with acute or convalescent COVID-19. Sequenced input: peripheral blood. V and J are TRBV11-2 and TRBJ2-2; 7 bases match TRBD1. The CDR3 loop reads CASSFWGTANTGELFF. The CDR3 region has the DNA TGTGCCAGCAGCTTCTGGGGGACAGCGAACACCGGGGAGCTGTTTTTT.